This TCR beta chain was recorded in a study of T cells in localized non-small cell lung cancer (TCRdb year 2020). Looking at the study overall: The study examined T cell repertoires in a few hundred patients with early-stage NSCLC and compared tumors with uninvolved tumor-adjacent lungs. The cohort comprised roughly 230 treatment-naïve NSCLC patients with resected, localized lung tumors. NSCLC patients had a mean age of around 66 years, and 129 were male and 85 to 110 female.

From the cysteine through the phenylalanine, the CDR3 covers 14 amino acids. Left in the record is the CDR3 DNA by itself, 42 bases read in frame from the first base. From a lookup of the germline V gene, CDR1 and CDR2 are SNHLY and FYNNEI. V sheds 5 bases and J sheds 7 bases, leaving 17 bases between their ends. TCR beta CDR3 regions were sequenced from DNA using the immunoSEQ Assay. In the original analysis: T cell density was computed as TCR beta template counts normalized to usable DNA estimated by amplifying housekeeping genes. Using the preseqR package, richness was estimated by extrapolating to 120,000 templates for tissue samples and 400,000 templates for PBMC samples. Clonality was defined by subtracting Pielou's evenness from one. Differential abundance testing on productive amino-acid clonotypes, with a minimum total count of 5 and an alpha of 0.1, was used to identify tissue-enriched TCRs. Repertoire overlap between compartments was quantified with the Jaccard Index and Morisita Overlap Index. GLIPH grouped TCR beta CDR3s together with public tetramer-defined viral CDR3s, and a viral motif had to include at least three viral sequences and also show V-gene enrichment. The table comes from immuneACCESS by way of TCRdb, which keeps in-frame sequences with V and J called. Part of the clones is missing from these tables; in studies checked, under half for an unresolved V gene and the rest for unknown reasons. V and J calls and clone size are copied from that table; D and trimming were computed from the DNA. This sample gives 20,000 to 30,000 clones in total; about 81% of them show up just once. The leading ten clones occupy around 4.3% of the sample.

As regards this clone: Which antigen it targets is not known. No base quality information exists; no much larger clone differs at one position.

The paper as a whole reports these results and caveats: Multi-region tumor sequencing was not performed, so intratumor heterogeneity could not be excluded. Since the design was exploratory, TCR variables were selected using unadjusted p-values with no false-discovery rate correction. Longer overall survival was associated with higher T cell density in blood, whereas shorter survival was associated with higher clonality in adjacent lung. Uninvolved tumor-adjacent lung showed the highest T cell clonality, higher than tumor, which suggests more focused antigenic responses in the uninvolved tumor-adjacent lung. Of the top 100 tumor clones, a median of roughly 57 were detected in paired uninvolved adjacent lung; 28 were also among that lung's top 100.

At diagnosis, peripheral blood, uninvolved tumor-adjacent lung and tumor were collected and stored as a combination of fresh-frozen and FFPE material. For TCR repertoire profiling, blood samples were analyzed as peripheral blood mononuclear cells. This TCR came from a woman aged 40 to 75 with stage I lung adenocarcinoma. The chain is encoded by TRBV2 joined to TRBJ1-2; perhaps TRBD1 is the D gene, with 6 bases matching. The source was peripheral blood, collected before any cancer treatment. This receptor has the CDR3 CASSKEGGRAGYTF. The nucleotide sequence reads TGTGCCAGCAGTAAGGAAGGGGGAAGGGCTGGCTACACCTTC.